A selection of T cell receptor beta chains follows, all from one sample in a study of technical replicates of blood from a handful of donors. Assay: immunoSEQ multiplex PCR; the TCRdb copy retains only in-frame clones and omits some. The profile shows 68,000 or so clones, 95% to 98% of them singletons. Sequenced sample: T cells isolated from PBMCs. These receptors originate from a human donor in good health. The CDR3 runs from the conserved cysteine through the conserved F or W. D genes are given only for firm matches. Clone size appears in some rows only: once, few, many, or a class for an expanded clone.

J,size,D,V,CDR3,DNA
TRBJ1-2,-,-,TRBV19,CASSKGTATTNYGYTF,TGTGCCAGTAGTAAGGGGACTGCCACTACTAACTATGGCTACACCTTC
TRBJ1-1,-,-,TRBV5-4,CASSLVAGNTEAFF,TGTGCCAGCAGCTTGGTAGCTGGTAACACTGAAGCTTTCTTT
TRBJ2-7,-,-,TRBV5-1,CASSFEVETTREQYF,TGCGCCAGCAGCTTTGAGGTCGAGACCACTCGCGAGCAGTACTTC
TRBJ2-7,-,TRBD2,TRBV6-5,CASTPPLAGPNEQYF,TGTGCCAGCACCCCCCCACTAGCGGGACCCAACGAGCAGTACTTC
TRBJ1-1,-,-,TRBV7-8,CASSLMAGNTEAFF,TGTGCCAGCAGCTTAATGGCAGGGAACACTGAAGCTTTCTTT
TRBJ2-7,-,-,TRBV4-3,CASSQEVVASYEQYF,TGCGCCAGCAGCCAAGAGGTCGTAGCCTCCTACGAGCAGTACTTC
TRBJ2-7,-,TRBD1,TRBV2,CASRGDRAPYEQYF,TGTGCCAGCAGGGGCGACAGGGCGCCCTACGAGCAGTACTTC
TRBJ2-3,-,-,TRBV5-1,CASTKGAGTDTQYF,TGCGCCAGCACAAAAGGTGCGGGAACAGATACGCAGTATTTT
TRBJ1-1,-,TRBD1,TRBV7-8,CASSLTWDRTPEAFF,TGTGCCAGCAGCTTAACATGGGACAGGACCCCTGAAGCTTTCTTT
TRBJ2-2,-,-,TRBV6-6,CASSRLRGGTGELFF,TGTGCCAGCAGTCGACTCCGAGGGGGCACCGGGGAGCTGTTTTTT
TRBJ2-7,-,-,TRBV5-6,CASSLGREADEQYF,TGTGCCAGCAGCTTGGGCAGGGAGGCTGACGAGCAGTACTTC
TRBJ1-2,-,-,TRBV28,CASSPPGVRVSYGYTF,TGTGCCAGCAGTCCCCCGGGGGTAAGAGTGAGTTATGGCTACACCTTC
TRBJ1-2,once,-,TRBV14,CASSQGLGSPGYYGYTF,TGTGCCAGCAGCCAAGGGCTGGGGTCCCCGGGGTACTATGGCTACACCTTC
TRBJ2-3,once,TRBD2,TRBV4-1,CASSQEWLAADTQYF,TGCGCCAGCAGCCAAGAATGGCTAGCGGCAGATACGCAGTATTTT